These T cell receptor beta chains were read from a single sample in a study of T-cell reconstitution after alpha-beta-depleted transplantation in children. In TCRdb, the PCR reads were re-called with MiXCR into one record per CDR3 protein. Of about 540,000 distinct CDR3 sequences in the sample, about 17% are singletons; the top ten hold around 3.3%. Sample: PBMCs from the stem cell graft donor, taken from the stem cell graft. The receptors originated from a human donor who donated a stem cell graft to a child with acute lymphoblastic leukemia. Each CDR3 is given with its conserved first and last residue.

J	V	CDR3
TRBJ1-5	TRBV12-3/TRBV12-4	CASSSRTGSNQPQHF
TRBJ2-5	TRBV7-9	CASSLVVTPKKETQYF
TRBJ2-2	TRBV27	CASSFQGAGELFF
TRBJ2-2	TRBV6-6	CASSYPTGELFF
TRBJ1-4	TRBV5-5	CASSWGNEKLFF
TRBJ1-1	TRBV4-1	CASSARGGKVLNTEAFF
TRBJ2-4	TRBV6-2/TRBV6-3	CASSYGPPGQGARAKNIQYF
TRBJ2-3	TRBV7-8	CASSPLGGRNTDTQYF
TRBJ1-1	TRBV20-1	CSARQVGAFF
TRBJ2-7	TRBV9	CASSAVSGTGTHEQYF
TRBJ2-2	TRBV6-1	CASGRGSTGELFF
TRBJ2-5	TRBV25-1	CASSNPGGRETQYF
TRBJ1-2	TRBV27	CASSYPGNYGYTF
TRBJ2-1	TRBV28	CASSLPGGAYNEQFF
TRBJ2-7	TRBV25-1	CASSGYGGGEQYF
TRBJ2-7	TRBV20-1	CSARRLVETYEQYF
TRBJ1-1	TRBV3-1	CASSAKWAGEAFF
TRBJ2-2	TRBV3-1	CASSQTNTGELFF
TRBJ2-1	TRBV29-1	CSVDPTSGPLGEQFF
TRBJ2-3	TRBV20-1	CSARTLGTASTDTQYF
TRBJ1-1	TRBV24-1	CATSDDQSPGTGPAFF
TRBJ2-2	TRBV5-1	CASNLQGARAGELFF
TRBJ1-6	TRBV2	CASSDPDRSRYALPGHNSPLHF
TRBJ2-1	TRBV11-3	CASSFTVNEQFF
TRBJ2-7	TRBV29-1	CSVVDRASYEQYF
TRBJ2-6	TRBV5-4	CASSFRAGGISGANVLTF
TRBJ2-1	TRBV2	CASMGLARSYNEQFF
TRBJ1-1	TRBV19	CASSGGTEAFF
TRBJ2-1	TRBV7-9	CASSSDRVGQFF
TRBJ1-1	TRBV4-1	CASSSGRENTEAFF
TRBJ2-1	TRBV5-6	CASSPWPAPSSYNEQFF
TRBJ2-5	TRBV25-1	CASSPRYRETQYF
TRBJ2-3	TRBV6-1	CASSPGTRMRDTQYF
TRBJ2-1	TRBV29-1	CSVGRVGYNEQFF
TRBJ1-1	TRBV6-5	CASSYDGTGGTEAFF
TRBJ1-4	TRBV29-1	CSVAQGQVEKLFF
TRBJ2-5	TRBV7-8	CASSQSVQRRETQYF
TRBJ2-3	TRBV5-1	CASSPDRGADTQYF
TRBJ2-5	TRBV12-5	CASGWGAQETQYF
TRBJ2-2	TRBV27	CASSLSAGTGELFF
TRBJ2-3	TRBV7-9	CASSLTGLAPDTQYF
TRBJ2-2	TRBV5-1	CASSLVSGGRSTGELFF
TRBJ2-7	TRBV7-6	CASSLYGGGREQYF
TRBJ2-1	TRBV5-1	CASSATDLNNEQFF
TRBJ2-7	TRBV15	CATSIQGRRWEQYF
TRBJ2-1	TRBV20-1	CSAAVLRGVGDEQFF
TRBJ2-1	TRBV7-9	CASTPEGLANEQFF
TRBJ2-4	TRBV25-1	CASSDSSPKNIQYF
TRBJ2-1	TRBV5-1	CASSLANSDEQFF
TRBJ2-5	TRBV10-2	CASSERGPRRVTQYF
TRBJ2-1	TRBV9	CASSVDRVGEQFF
TRBJ2-1	TRBV12-3/TRBV12-4	CASSPTRVHNEQFF
TRBJ2-7	TRBV18	CASSRNRDREFYEQYF
TRBJ2-7	TRBV7-3	CASSLMGGSGYEQYF